These 23 T cell receptor beta chains originate from one sample sequenced in a study of blood T cell repertoires in COVID-19 (dated by TCRdb to between 2020 and 2021). Library preparation was by the immunoSEQ multiplex PCR assay. This immuneACCESS table, as held by TCRdb, lists in-frame sequences with V and J called but not all clones. Of the missing ones, under half trace to an unresolved V gene in checked studies; the others have no known cause. The sample records roughly 200,000 clones, about four fifths of which are singletons. Around 8% of the sample is in the top ten clones. The specimen was peripheral blood. The receptors here all came from a woman aged 60-75 years with COVID-19, enrolled during active disease.

This clone appeared a few times. The rearrangement joins TRBV6-5 to TRBJ1-5; D possibly corresponds to TRBD1 (5 bases). Germline V CDR1 and CDR2: MNHEY, SVGAGI. V was clipped by 8 bases and J by 6 bases, with 20 bases between them. This CDR3 spans 15 amino acids. In DNA, the CDR3 is TGTGCCAGCTGCGACGAAGCAGGGTGCGGTCAGCCCCAGCATTTT. It specifies CASCDEAGCGQPQHF.

The CDR3 reads CASSLTATLSTDTQYF. CDR3 in DNA: TGTGCCAGCAGCCTGACAGCAACCCTTTCCACAGATACGCAGTATTTT. The genes are TRBV7-9 and TRBJ2-3; a weak D match, TRBD1 (5 bases). The CDR3 sequence is 16 residues long. The germline CDR1 and CDR2 sequences are SEHNR and FQNEAQ (reference sequence). Trimming left V 5 bases short and J 2 bases short, with 17 bases between.

The rearrangement links TRBV5-5 to TRBJ1-3, with D unclear. Germline CDR1 and CDR2: SGHKS and YYEKEE (reference sequence). The CDR3 length is 13 residues. Trimming removed 4 bases from V and 4 bases from J, with 9 bases in between. The CDR3 is CASSQDNGNTIYF. The CDR3 region has the DNA TGTGCCAGCAGCCAAGACAACGGAAACACCATATATTTT. The whole variable domain, remainder taken from reference TRBV5-5 and TRBJ1-3, is DAGVTQSPTHLIKTRGQQVTLRCSPISGHKSVSWYQQVLGQGPQFIFQYYEKEERGRGNFPDRFSARQFPNYSSELNVNALLLGDSALYLCASSQDNGNTIYFGEGSWLTVV.

J is TRBJ2-7 and V is TRBV7-9, with 7 bases lining up with TRBD2. J was trimmed by 3 bases and V by 5 bases; bases with no gene match: 7. CDR1 is SEHNR and CDR2 is FQNEAQ in the germline V gene (reference sequence). CDR3 length: 14 amino acids. In DNA, the CDR3 is TGTGCCAGCAGCCCTACGGGAGGTAACTACGAGCAGTACTTC. Its translation is CASSPTGGNYEQYF.

The chain recombines TRBV6-6 with TRBJ2-5; D may be TRBD2 (6 bases). Germline V CDR1 and CDR2: MNHNY, SVGAGI (reference sequence). Trimming removed 1 base at V and 5 bases at J, with 14 bases between. This CDR3 is 15 amino acids long. The CDR3, as DNA: TGTGCCAGCAGTTACTTTGGCGGGGCTTCGGAGACCCAGTACTTC. Amino acid sequence: CASSYFGGASETQYF.

The chain couples TRBV6-6 to TRBJ1-2, with 8 bases matching TRBD1. The ends lost 5 bases at V and 7 bases at J; junction bases unmatched: 9. Germline loops: CDR1 MNHNY, CDR2 SVGAGI (reference sequence). The CDR3 covers 14 residues. The CDR3 nucleotides read TGTGCCAGCAGTCCCCTCCCGGGACAGGCTGGCTACACCTTC. This encodes CASSPLPGQAGYTF.

The chain carries TRBV5-4 and TRBJ2-7, with D unresolved. Trimming stripped 2 bases from V and 1 base from J, with 7 bases between. There are 13 residues in the CDR3. The V gene's germline CDR1 is SGHNT and CDR2 YYREEE (reference sequence). The CDR3 is CASSFVSSYEQYF. The CDR3 nucleotides are TGTGCCAGCAGCTTTGTCAGTTCCTACGAGCAGTACTTC.

The chain links TRBV5-1 to TRBJ2-3; TRBD1 matches at 9 bases. Germline values: CDR1 SGHRS, CDR2 YFSETQ. The CDR3 consists of 16 residues. V was clipped by 2 bases and J by 6 bases; unmatched bases: 10. The CDR3 bases are TGCGCCAGCAGCTTAGATCGACAGGGGGGCAGTGATACGCAGTATTTT. Protein product: CASSLDRQGGSDTQYF. The complete variable domain, with remaining parts taken from reference TRBV5-1 and TRBJ2-3, reads KAGVTQTPRYLIKTRGQQVTLSCSPISGHRSVSWYQQTPGQGLQFLFEYFSETQRNKGNFPGRFSGRQFSNSRSEMNVSTLELGDSALYLCASSLDRQGGSDTQYFGPGTRLTVL.

The J gene is TRBJ1-6, the V gene TRBV2; 11 nucleotides align to TRBD1. The CDR3 has 16 residues. Germline V gives CDR1 SNHLY, CDR2 FYNNEI. Germline trimming cut 6 bases from V and 5 bases from J; bases unmatched to any gene: 6. The CDR3 loop reads CASSLGTGGNNSPLHF. The CDR3 DNA reads TGTGCCAGCAGCTTAGGGACAGGGGGGAATAATTCACCCCTCCACTTT.

The V and J genes are TRBV9 and TRBJ1-3; 9 bases align to TRBD1. Trimming at V came to 3 bases and at J to 1 base, leaving 2 bases not matched to a gene. Germline CDR1 and CDR2: SGDLS and YYNGEE. The CDR3 loop spans 15 amino acids. The CDR3 DNA is TGTGCCAGCAGCGGAGGGACAGGGTCTGGAAACACCATATATTTT. It specifies CASSGGTGSGNTIYF.

The chain combines TRBV6-5 with TRBJ1-4; TRBD1 agrees at 9 bases. Per the germline V gene, CDR1 is MNHEY and CDR2 is SVGAGI. CDR3 size: 15 residues. With V trimmed by 4 bases and J by 7 bases, 7 bases remained unmatched. The CDR3 region is CASSFGTGRSEKLFF. Written as DNA, the CDR3 is TGTGCCAGCAGTTTCGGGACAGGGCGGAGTGAAAAACTGTTTTTT.

In nucleotides, the CDR3 is TGTGCCAGTAGCTCTCGCGGTTCACCCCTCCACTTT. Encoded protein: CASSSRGSPLHF. This chain links TRBV19 with TRBJ1-6; D is undetermined. The CDR3 runs 12 residues. V gave up 6 bases and J gave up 9 bases, with 9 bases separating them. Germline loops: CDR1 LNHDA, CDR2 SQIVND (reference sequence).

The rearrangement uses TRBV25-1 and TRBJ2-3; the D gene is possibly TRBD1 (5 bases). The CDR3 loop spans 15 amino acids. In germline, CDR1 is MGHDK, CDR2 SYGVNS. V gave up 2 bases and J gave up 2 bases, with 11 bases separating them. The CDR3 spells CASSEIGAPTDTQYF. The CDR3 region has the DNA TGTGCCAGCAGTGAAATTGGGGCCCCCACAGATACGCAGTATTTT.

This chain joins TRBV7-8 and TRBJ2-7, with D maybe TRBD1 (6 bases). The germline V gene encodes CDR1 SGHVS and CDR2 FQNEAQ. Between the trimmed V and J ends, which lost 6 bases and 4 bases, there was a span of 28 bases. The CDR3 sequence is 18 residues long. The CDR3 loop is CASSSGVVSANRAYEQYV. The CDR3 DNA is TGTGCCAGCAGTTCCGGCGTCGTTTCGGCAAACAGGGCTTACGAGCAGTACGTC.

V usage is TRBV15 and J usage is TRBJ1-1; D ambiguous. Germline loops: CDR1 LNHNV, CDR2 YYDKDF (reference sequence). V was cut by 0 bases and J by 0 bases, with 14 bases left in between. The CDR3 spans 17 residues. CDR3 sequence reads: CATSRDQRRRLNTEAFF. The CDR3 nucleotides are TGTGCCACCAGCAGAGATCAAAGAAGGAGATTGAACACTGAAGCTTTCTTT.

This clone has just a few counts. The chain links TRBV7-3 to TRBJ2-2; 7 nucleotides line up with TRBD1. Germline CDR1 SGHTA, CDR2 FQGTGA. The CDR3 is 16 amino acids. Losses at the gene ends were 5 bases for V and 3 bases for J; bases not matched to a gene: 9. CDR3 bases: TGTGCCAGCAGCCCCAGGGACAGAGGGGACACCGGGGAGCTGTTTTTT. Amino acid sequence: CASSPRDRGDTGELFF.

V is TRBV5-8 and J is TRBJ1-4; D is ambiguous. Trimming shortened V by 2 bases and J by 5 bases, and 10 bases separated the two germline ends. Germline-derived CDR1 and CDR2 are SGHTS and YDEGEE. This CDR3 has 14 residues. The CDR3 sequence is CASSLDGRNEKLFF. CDR3 nucleotides: TGTGCCAGCAGCTTAGACGGGAGAAATGAAAAACTGTTTTTT. The variable domain in full, completed from reference TRBV5-8 and TRBJ1-4, reads EAGVTQSPTHLIKTRGQQATLRCSPISGHTSVYWYQQALGLGLQFLLWYDEGEERNRGNFPPRFSGRQFPNYSSELNVNALELEDSALYLCASSLDGRNEKLFFGSGTQLSVL.

The chain uses TRBV24-1 and TRBJ1-2, with D hard to call. The V and J ends lost 3 bases and 4 bases respectively, with 5 bases between them. CDR1 and CDR2 from the germline V gene are KGHDR and SFDVKD. The CDR3 is made up of 12 amino acids. The CDR3 loop reads CATSDELYGYTF. CDR3 sequence (DNA): TGTGCCACCAGTGATGAGCTCTATGGCTACACCTTC.

The chain has TRBV27 and TRBJ2-7, with D perhaps matching TRBD1 (7 bases). The germline V and J ends were trimmed by 2 bases and 6 bases, with 11 bases remaining between them. The germline V gene encodes CDR1 MNHEY and CDR2 SMNVEV (reference sequence). This CDR3 spans 13 amino acids. CDR3 sequence (DNA): TGTGCCAGCAGTTTAGGGCAGGGGGGCGAGCAGTACTTC. As protein: CASSLGQGGEQYF.

This chain uses TRBV15 with TRBJ1-2, with TRBD1 identical over 10 bases. The CDR3 totals 14 residues. The J segment lost 8 bases and the V segment lost 4 bases, leaving 7 bases of the junction unmatched. From germline, CDR1 is LNHNV and CDR2 YYDKDF (reference sequence). The CDR3 loop reads CATSKDRGLKGYTF. CDR3 DNA: TGTGCCACCAGCAAAGACAGGGGGCTTAAGGGCTACACCTTC.

On this clone itself: A read error may account for a junction end that differs from germline. The chain is built from TRBV3-1 (or the pseudogene TRBV3-2) and TRBJ1-6, with TRBD1 matching 10 bases. CDR1 LGHDT and CDR2 YNNKEL come from the germline V gene (reference sequence). The CDR3 extends over 15 amino acids. CDR3 DNA sequence: TGTGCCGGCAGCCGAGGGACAGGGGAGGGATCACCCCTCCACTTT. Translated: CAGSRGTGEGSPLHF.

The chain joins TRBV6-5 to TRBJ2-5; 11 bases align to TRBD1. The CDR3 is made up of 14 amino acids. Looked up from germline, CDR1 is MNHEY and CDR2 is SVGAGI. J was trimmed by 5 bases and V by 7 bases; bases with no gene match: 6. CDR3: CASKDRGLRETQYF. CDR3 sequence (DNA): TGTGCCAGCAAGGACAGGGGGCTTCGGGAGACCCAGTACTTC.

V usage is TRBV19 and J usage is TRBJ2-7; TRBD2 agrees at 13 bases. V trimming: 3 bases; J trimming: 4 bases; junction bases outside the gene matches: 6. There are 16 residues in the CDR3. The germline V gene encodes CDR1 LNHDA and CDR2 SQIVND (reference sequence). The CDR3, as DNA: TGTGCCAGTAGTATTCCCGGGACTAGCGGGGTGTACGAGCAGTACTTC. Residues: CASSIPGTSGVYEQYF.